One and the same sample provided the 24 T cell receptor beta chains below, sequenced in a study of blood T cell repertoires in COVID-19. TCRdb's table, derived via immunoSEQ multiplex PCR, lists solely in-frame clones and lacks some. The sample lists approximately 190,000 clones, 75% to 90% seen once, with about 6.9% in the top ten. Sequenced sample: peripheral blood. The receptor set was obtained from a man aged 55-75 years with acute or convalescent COVID-19.

V and J are TRBV28 and TRBJ2-3; TRBD2 aligns across 9 bases. The CDR3 sequence is 15 residues long. Germline assignment: CDR1 MDHEN and CDR2 SYDVKM. J gave up 0 bases and V 2 bases, and 0 bases lay outside the gene matches. The CDR3 loop is CASSLTSGSTDTQYF. CDR3 DNA sequence: TGTGCCAGCAGTTTAACTAGCGGGAGCACAGATACGCAGTATTTT.

This chain connects TRBV6-2 or TRBV6-3 to TRBJ2-1, with 11 nucleotides matching TRBD2. The germline V gene has CDR1 MNHEY and CDR2 SVGEGT. With V trimmed by 4 bases and J by 7 bases, 12 bases remained unmatched. The CDR3 has 17 residues. CDR3 nucleotide sequence: TGTGCCAGCAGTTTGCAAATCCTAGCGGGAGGTGGGAATGAGCAGTTCTTC. Translating it yields CASSLQILAGGGNEQFF.

V and J are TRBV2 and TRBJ2-7; no clear D gene. The germline CDR1 and CDR2 sequences are SNHLY and FYNNEI. V was shortened by 3 bases and J by 4 bases, with 16 bases between the two germline ends. The CDR3 is made up of 15 amino acids. CDR3 bases: TGTGCCAGCAGTGACGCGCTATCGGTGGTTTACGAGCAGTACTTC. This encodes CASSDALSVVYEQYF.

The CDR3 here is CASSAGNQPQHF. CDR3 DNA sequence: TGTGCCAGCAGCGCAGGGAATCAGCCCCAGCATTTT. The chain has TRBV2 and TRBJ1-5; a weak D match, TRBD1 (5 bases). The V and J ends lost 6 bases and 4 bases respectively, with 7 bases between them. The CDR3 is 12 residues long. Germline CDR1 is SNHLY and CDR2 is FYNNEI.

J is TRBJ2-1 and V is TRBV5-4, with D possibly matching TRBD2 (6 bases). CDR3 size: 16 residues. Trimming took 0 bases from V and 8 from J, leaving 18 bases between them. The germline gives CDR1 SGHNT, CDR2 YYREEE (reference sequence). DNA for the CDR3: TGTGCCAGCAGCTTGGGGGCGGGGCGGTCCAGGGATGAGCAGTTCTTC. Amino acid sequence: CASSLGAGRSRDEQFF.

The chain recombines TRBV3-1 (or the pseudogene TRBV3-2) with TRBJ1-4, with D unresolved. Germline CDR1 is LGHDT and CDR2 is YNNKEL (reference sequence). With 3 bases removed from V and 7 bases from J, the gap between germline ends came to 15 bases. The CDR3 sequence is 15 residues long. The CDR3 is CASSQNRGRSEKLFF. In nucleotides, the CDR3 is TGTGCCAGCAGCCAGAATCGGGGTAGGAGTGAAAAACTGTTTTTT.

The rearrangement joins TRBV15 to TRBJ1-5; TRBD1 agrees at 7 bases. The CDR3 is 16 amino acids. V was pared by 1 base and J by 3 bases, with 6 bases of the junction left unmatched. Germline CDR1 reads LNHNV; CDR2 reads YYDKDF (reference sequence). The CDR3: CATSRAGGYDNQPQHF. CDR3 nucleotide sequence: TGTGCCACCAGCAGAGCAGGGGGGTATGACAATCAGCCCCAGCATTTT.

V usage is TRBV5-8 and J usage is TRBJ2-4; TRBD1 matches at 8 bases. Trimming removed 0 bases from V and 0 bases from J; junction bases left unmatched: 14. The CDR3 contains 20 residues. Germline CDR1 SGHTS, CDR2 YDEGEE. The CDR3 region is CASSLGLVAGTGLAKNIQYF. In DNA form, the CDR3 reads TGTGCCAGCAGCTTGGGGTTGGTCGCGGGGACAGGTTTAGCCAAAAACATTCAGTACTTC.

The rearrangement links TRBV3-1 (or the pseudogene TRBV3-2) to TRBJ2-7, with 7 bases that match TRBD1. The germline V gene encodes CDR1 LGHDT and CDR2 YNNKEL (reference sequence). The CDR3 sequence is 13 residues long. V was clipped by 4 bases and J by 3 bases; unmatched bases: 3. The CDR3 DNA follows: TGTGCCAGCAGCCCGGACAGGCGCTACGAGCAGTACTTC. Amino acids: CASSPDRRYEQYF.

The chain recombines TRBV7-2 with TRBJ2-2; tentatively, D is TRBD1 (6 bases). The CDR3 consists of 15 residues. V gave up 5 bases and J gave up 6 bases, with 16 bases separating them. Germline V gene sequence: CDR1 SGHTA, CDR2 FQGNSA. The CDR3 DNA reads TGTGCCAGCAGCCCCAGCAGGGGTAGGGCCGGGGAGCTGTTTTTT. It is translated as CASSPSRGRAGELFF.

The rearrangement uses TRBV19 and TRBJ2-7; 8 nucleotides line up with TRBD1. The trim removed 1 base at V and 4 bases at J, leaving 6 bases unmatched. The CDR3 consists of 15 residues. Germline V gene sequence: CDR1 LNHDA, CDR2 SQIVND (reference sequence). DNA for the CDR3: TGTGCCAGTAGTATAGGGACAGGGTCTCAGTACGAGCAGTACTTC. Amino acids: CASSIGTGSQYEQYF.

J is TRBJ2-3 and V is TRBV7-8; 7 bases line up with TRBD1. Germline trimming cut 5 bases from V and 1 base from J; bases unmatched to any gene: 6. This CDR3 spans 15 amino acids. CDR1 is SGHVS, CDR2 FQNEAQ, per germline. Written as DNA, the CDR3 is TGTGCCAGCAGCGTAAAGGGGGCGCGCACAGATACGCAGTATTTT. Protein sequence: CASSVKGARTDTQYF.

The chain links TRBV2 to TRBJ1-5; maybe TRBD1 (5 bases). This CDR3 comprises 13 residues. CDR1 SNHLY and CDR2 FYNNEI come from the germline V gene. The V and J ends lost 3 bases and 7 bases respectively, with 10 bases between them. The chain's CDR3 is CASSEGLGQPQHF. CDR3 coding DNA: TGTGCCAGCAGTGAGGGGCTAGGGCAGCCCCAGCATTTT.

The chain uses TRBV21-1 and TRBJ1-2; the DNA was not used to check the table's D call, TRBD1. TRBV21-1 is a pseudogene. The CDR3 covers 14 residues. This CDR3 reads CASPCHDRHGGYTF. The CDR3 nucleotides are TGTGCCAGCCCGTGCCATGACAGGCATGGAGGCTACACCTTC.

V is TRBV19 and J is TRBJ1-5; tentatively, D is TRBD1 (6 bases). The germline CDR1 and CDR2 sequences are LNHDA and SQIVND (reference sequence). This CDR3 spans 15 amino acids. V dropped 3 bases and J dropped 4 bases, with 13 bases sitting between them. In nucleotides, the CDR3 is TGTGCCAGTAGTATCTCGGGACATACTAATCAGCCCCAGCATTTT. Its translation is CASSISGHTNQPQHF.

The chain combines TRBV15 with TRBJ2-5; D may be TRBD2 (5 bases). CDR3 length: 15 amino acids. Germline values: CDR1 LNHNV, CDR2 YYDKDF (reference sequence). V lost 3 bases, J lost 2 bases, and 13 bases lay in between. Written as DNA, the CDR3 is TGTGCCACCAGCAGGGACTCTCCACTTCAAGAGACCCAGTACTTC. Protein sequence: CATSRDSPLQETQYF.

The chain joins TRBV29-1 to TRBJ2-1; TRBD1 aligns across 9 bases. The CDR3 spans 11 residues. V gave up 6 bases and J gave up 6 bases; unmatched junction bases: 0. CDR1 and CDR2 (germline): SQVTM, ANQGSEA. The chain's CDR3 is CSVDRGNEQFF. In DNA, the CDR3 is TGCAGCGTGGACAGGGGCAATGAGCAGTTCTTC.

This sequence joins TRBV24-1 and TRBJ2-2, with 7 positions matching TRBD1. CDR1 and CDR2 from the germline V gene are KGHDR and SFDVKD. The trim removed 9 bases at V and 4 bases at J, leaving 4 bases unmatched. This CDR3 spans 13 amino acids. CDR3 loop: CATYGQVTGELFF. The CDR3, as DNA: TGTGCCACCTACGGACAGGTCACCGGGGAGCTGTTTTTT.

This chain uses TRBV19 with TRBJ1-4; no definite D call. CDR1 is LNHDA, CDR2 SQIVND, per germline (reference sequence). Trimming left V 7 bases short and J 0 bases short, with 9 bases between. This CDR3 is 14 amino acids long. The DNA for the CDR3 is TGTGCCAGTACTTCTCGTGCAACTAATGAAAAACTGTTTTTT. It specifies CASTSRATNEKLFF.

V gene TRBV5-6 combines with J gene TRBJ2-7; tentative D call: TRBD2 (6 bases). The CDR3 consists of 14 residues. Germline lookup yields CDR1 SGHDT and CDR2 YYEEEE. V was cut by 4 bases and J by 3 bases, with 14 bases left in between. CDR3 nucleotides: TGTGCCAGCAGCCCCCAGGGACTTCTCTACGAGCAGTACTTC. Translated, it gives CASSPQGLLYEQYF.

The chain has TRBV7-3 and TRBJ2-1, with a tentative D call TRBD2 (5 bases). The CDR3 length is 15 residues. Germline V gene lookup returns CDR1 SGHTA and CDR2 FQGTGA. V was trimmed by 4 bases and J by 0 bases, leaving 10 bases between them. The CDR3 DNA follows: TGTGCCAGCAGCTCAACTAGGAGCTCCTACAATGAGCAGTTCTTC. Translation: CASSSTRSSYNEQFF.

The genes are TRBV30 and TRBJ1-4; D possibly corresponds to TRBD1 (6 bases). Trimming stripped 1 base from V and 5 bases from J, with 11 bases between. Germline values: CDR1 GTSNPN, CDR2 SVGIG (reference sequence). The CDR3 runs to 14 residues. The CDR3 protein is CAWSGGQLNEKLFF. CDR3 nucleotides: TGTGCCTGGAGTGGCGGACAGCTAAATGAAAAACTGTTTTTT.

The genes are TRBV11-2 and TRBJ2-2, with 9 bases fitting TRBD1. CDR3 length: 14 amino acids. Trimming removed 8 bases from V and 4 bases from J; junction bases left unmatched: 5. Germline CDR1 is SGHAT and CDR2 is FQNNGV. CDR3 sequence: CASSRTGATGELFF. The CDR3 region has the DNA TGTGCCAGCTCCCGGACAGGGGCCACCGGGGAGCTGTTTTTT. Combining the CDR3 with reference TRBV11-2 and TRBJ2-2 gives the whole variable domain EAGVAQSPRYKIIEKRQSVAFWCNPISGHATLYWYQQILGQGPKLLIQFQNNGVVDDSQLPKDRFSAERLKGVDSTLKIQPAKLEDSAVYLCASSRTGATGELFFGEGSRLTVL.

V gene TRBV5-1 combines with J gene TRBJ2-5, with D unresolved. V gave up 5 bases and J gave up 2 bases, with 4 bases separating them. This CDR3 contains 11 residues. CDR1 and CDR2 from the germline V gene are SGHRS and YFSETQ. The DNA for the CDR3 is TGCGCCAGCAGACTGCAAGAGACCCAGTACTTC. This translates into CASRLQETQYF.